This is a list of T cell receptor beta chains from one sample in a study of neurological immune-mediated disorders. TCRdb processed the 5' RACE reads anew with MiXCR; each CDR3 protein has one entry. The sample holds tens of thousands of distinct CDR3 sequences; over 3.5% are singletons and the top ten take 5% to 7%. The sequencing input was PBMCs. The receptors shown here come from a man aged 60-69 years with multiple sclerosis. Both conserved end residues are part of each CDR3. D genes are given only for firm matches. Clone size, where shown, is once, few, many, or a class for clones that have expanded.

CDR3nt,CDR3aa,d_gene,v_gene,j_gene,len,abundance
TGCGCCAGCAGCTTGTTTACCCTGGGCGGAGAAGCTTTCTTT,CASSLFTLGGEAFF,-,TRBV5-1,TRBJ1-1,14,many
TGTGCCATCAGTGACCAAACAGGGGGCGGGTACGAGCAGTACTTC,CAISDQTGGGYEQYF,TRBD1,TRBV10-3,TRBJ2-7,15,many
TGCAGCGTTGAAGACAGGGTTTGGTATGGCTACACCTTC,CSVEDRVWYGYTF,-,TRBV29-1,TRBJ1-2,13,many
TGCAGTGCTAGAGCTCACCCGGGACTAGCGGGAGCGGGGGAGCAGTTCTTC,CSARAHPGLAGAGEQFF,TRBD2,TRBV20-1,TRBJ2-1,17,many
TGTGCCATCAGGTATTCGACAGGGGGGAACACTGAAGCTTTCTTT,CAIRYSTGGNTEAFF,TRBD1,TRBV10-3,TRBJ1-1,15,once
TGCAGTGCTAGCCCGGTCCACCGGAGCAATAAGAAGAATGAGCAGTTCTTC,CSASPVHRSNKKNEQFF,-,TRBV20-1,TRBJ2-1,17,many
TGTGCCAGCAGTTTAGAGACAGGTCCTCCCCTCACCGGGGAGCTGTTTTTT,CASSLETGPPLTGELFF,-,TRBV12-3/TRBV12-4,TRBJ2-2,17,many
TGTGCCAGCAGCCAATATCTGGGCACCGGGGAGCTGTTTTTT,CASSQYLGTGELFF,-,TRBV3-1,TRBJ2-2,14,many
TGCAGCGTTTCGGGTGGAAACACCATATATTTT,CSVSGGNTIYF,-,TRBV29-1,TRBJ1-3,11,many
TGTGCCAGCAGCCTTGGACAGGGTTCGTACGAGCAGTACTTC,CASSLGQGSYEQYF,TRBD1,TRBV3-1,TRBJ2-7,14,many
TGTGCCAGCAGCTTTTGGGAAGGGGCCAAAAACATTCAGTACTTC,CASSFWEGAKNIQYF,-,TRBV3-1,TRBJ2-4,15,many
TGCAGTGCTAAACGGACAGGGTCTAGCACTGAAGCTTTCTTT,CSAKRTGSSTEAFF,TRBD1,TRBV20-1,TRBJ1-1,14,many
TGTGCCAGCAGCTTTTTAGGGGGACAGGGCCATGGCTACACCTTC,CASSFLGGQGHGYTF,TRBD1,TRBV7-9,TRBJ1-2,15,many
TGCGCCAGCAGCTCCGGACTAGCGGGGGGCAATGAGCAGTTCTTC,CASSSGLAGGNEQFF,TRBD2,TRBV5-1,TRBJ2-1,15,many
TGCAGTGCTAGGACCCCAGCTGGTAAAAACATTCAGTACTTC,CSARTPAGKNIQYF,-,TRBV20-1,TRBJ2-4,14,many
TGTGCCAGCAGTCTCACAGGGGACAGGGGTCTTAGGAGGGAGACCCAGTACTTC,CASSLTGDRGLRRETQYF,TRBD1,TRBV27,TRBJ2-5,18,many
TGTGCCAGCAGCGGATCCGAGCAGTACTTC,CASSGSEQYF,-,TRBV7-9,TRBJ2-7,10,many
TGTGCCAGCAGTTACTCGAGGAGTGAGACCCAGTACTTC,CASSYSRSETQYF,-,TRBV6-5,TRBJ2-5,13,many
TGCAGCGTTTCGATAGAACGTTGGACTGGGGCCAACGTCCTGACTTTC,CSVSIERWTGANVLTF,-,TRBV29-1,TRBJ2-6,16,many
TGTGCCATCACCAGACAGGGAGACTATGGCTACACCTTC,CAITRQGDYGYTF,TRBD1,TRBV10-3,TRBJ1-2,13,many
TGTGCCAGCAGTCCCCATGGGCCGAACACTGAAGCTTTCTTT,CASSPHGPNTEAFF,-,TRBV28,TRBJ1-1,14,few
TGTGCCAGCAGCGTGGTCCAAGTGAAGCCCCAGCATTTT,CASSVVQVKPQHF,-,TRBV6-1,TRBJ1-5,13,many
TGTGCCAGCACCTCAGGGAGGATGAACACTGAAGCTTTCTTT,CASTSGRMNTEAFF,-,TRBV12-3/TRBV12-4,TRBJ1-1,14,many
TGTGCCAGCAGCGCCGGGACAGGCGCTTCAACCCTCAACTTT,CASSAGTGASTLNF,TRBD1,TRBV9,TRBJ1-6,14,few
TGCGCCAGCAGCTTGACCGGGACTAGCGGGATCAGCACAGATACGCAGTATTTT,CASSLTGTSGISTDTQYF,TRBD2,TRBV5-1,TRBJ2-3,18,medium-sized
TGCAGTGCTACCCGACCGGGACAGGAGCAAGAGACCCAGTACTTC,CSATRPGQEQETQYF,TRBD1,TRBV20-1,TRBJ2-5,15,many
TGCAGCGTAACGACAGGGGCCTACGAGCAGTACTTC,CSVTTGAYEQYF,TRBD1,TRBV29-1,TRBJ2-7,12,many
TGCAGCGTGAACCGTTTACTGGGCTCCTACAATGAGCAGTTCTTC,CSVNRLLGSYNEQFF,-,TRBV29-1,TRBJ2-1,15,many
TGTGCCAGCAGCTTGGCCCGGACGGTGGGGGAAAAACTGTTTTTT,CASSLARTVGEKLFF,-,TRBV5-6,TRBJ1-4,15,many
TGCGCCAGCAGCCGATCCGTGGGGTTCAGCGATACGCAGTATTTT,CASSRSVGFSDTQYF,-,TRBV5-1,TRBJ2-3,15,many
TGTGCCAGCAGCCCCCGGACAGGGCTCATCGCTCAAAAGTCTCTGTTTTTT,CASSPRTGLIAQKSLFF,TRBD1,TRBV7-8,TRBJ1-4,17,many
TGCAGTGCAAGAGACAGCAACTATGGCTACACCTTC,CSARDSNYGYTF,-,TRBV20-1,TRBJ1-2,12,many
TGCGCCAGCAGCCAAGACAGATATGGAAACACCATATATTTT,CASSQDRYGNTIYF,-,TRBV5-1,TRBJ1-3,14,many
TGCGCCAGCAGTGAGTCCACCGGGGAGCTGTTTTTT,CASSESTGELFF,-,TRBV10-1,TRBJ2-2,12,-
TGCAGTGCTGGTCGAGCGAGGACCCAAGAGACCCAGTACTTC,CSAGRARTQETQYF,-,TRBV20-1,TRBJ2-5,14,many
TGCGCCAGCAGCTATTACACGACTAGGGCGGGCTCCTACAATGAGCAGTTCTTC,CASSYYTTRAGSYNEQFF,-,TRBV5-1,TRBJ2-1,18,many
TGCAGTGCTAGAGATCTGGGAATGGGGTACGAGCAGTACTTC,CSARDLGMGYEQYF,-,TRBV20-1,TRBJ2-7,14,many
TGTGCCAGCAGTTGGTGGGCTGAGGACACCATATATTTT,CASSWWAEDTIYF,-,TRBV12-3/TRBV12-4,TRBJ1-3,13,many
TGTGCCAGCAGCTCAAAGTCGACATTCATGAACACTGAAGCTTTCTTT,CASSSKSTFMNTEAFF,-,TRBV5-6,TRBJ1-1,16,many
TGTGCCAGCAGTTTAGGGCAGGGGATAAACACTGAAGCTTTCTTT,CASSLGQGINTEAFF,-,TRBV12-3/TRBV12-4,TRBJ1-1,15,many
TGCAGTGCTAGAGACCCTCGGGGGACGAACACTGAAGCTTTCTTT,CSARDPRGTNTEAFF,-,TRBV20-1,TRBJ1-1,15,many
TGCAGTGCTAGCCTTAGAGGGGGTGCGGGAGGAAGGACAGATACGCAGTATTTT,CSASLRGGAGGRTDTQYF,TRBD2,TRBV20-1,TRBJ2-3,18,-
TGTGCCAGCAGCTACCGGCAGCCCGGGGAGCTGTTTTTT,CASSYRQPGELFF,-,TRBV12-3/TRBV12-4,TRBJ2-2,13,many
TGCAGTGCTAGAGATTATGGTGAGGAGTTCACTGAAGCTTTCTTT,CSARDYGEEFTEAFF,-,TRBV20-1,TRBJ1-1,15,many
TGTGCCAGCAGCCAAGGGACCGAGACGTTTTATAACACTGAAGCTTTCTTT,CASSQGTETFYNTEAFF,-,TRBV4-2,TRBJ1-1,17,many
TGCGCCAGCAGCAGGGACAGAACTAACCCGAACACTGAAGCTTTCTTT,CASSRDRTNPNTEAFF,TRBD1,TRBV5-1,TRBJ1-1,16,many
TGTGCCAGCTCCAACCAATTACCAGCAGAAGCTTTCTTT,CASSNQLPAEAFF,-,TRBV18,TRBJ1-1,13,few
TGTGCCACCAGTGATTCGTTCAGCGTGGGCACTGAAGCTTTCTTT,CATSDSFSVGTEAFF,-,TRBV24-1,TRBJ1-1,15,many
TGTGCCAGCAGTGATAGGGACGGCAACTATGGCTACACCTTC,CASSDRDGNYGYTF,-,TRBV2,TRBJ1-2,14,many
TGCAGTGCCCCCGTCGGAGACAGGGGTAATTCACCCCTCCACTTT,CSAPVGDRGNSPLHF,TRBD1,TRBV20-1,TRBJ1-6,15,many
TGCGCCAGCAGCCAGTCATCCGACAGTCACAATGAGCAGTTCTTC,CASSQSSDSHNEQFF,-,TRBV5-1,TRBJ2-1,15,many
TGCAGTGCTCCAGCTCAGCACAATGAGCAGTTCTTC,CSAPAQHNEQFF,-,TRBV20-1,TRBJ2-1,12,many
TGCGCCAGCAGTCATACGACTGACCGAGAAACTAATGAGCAGTTCTTC,CASSHTTDRETNEQFF,-,TRBV5-1,TRBJ2-1,16,many
TGCGCCAGCAGCTTAACTAGCTCCTTTGTCAATGAGCAGTTCTTC,CASSLTSSFVNEQFF,-,TRBV5-1,TRBJ2-1,15,-
TGCGCCAGCAGCTTGGGACAGGGATTGAATGAGCAGTTCTTC,CASSLGQGLNEQFF,TRBD1,TRBV5-1,TRBJ2-1,14,many
TGCAGTGCGCCGACCGGGAGTAGCAATCAGCCCCAGCATTTT,CSAPTGSSNQPQHF,-,TRBV20-1,TRBJ1-5,14,many
TGCGCCAGCAGCTTTACCGGTGGACAGGGTACTGAAGCTTTCTTT,CASSFTGGQGTEAFF,TRBD1,TRBV5-1,TRBJ1-1,15,many
TGCAGTGCTACCCTAGGACAGGGCAGGAACATTCAGTACTTC,CSATLGQGRNIQYF,TRBD1,TRBV20-1,TRBJ2-4,14,many
TGTGCCAGCAGTTCCGGGGCCATTTATCAGCCCCAGCATTTT,CASSSGAIYQPQHF,-,TRBV27,TRBJ1-5,14,-